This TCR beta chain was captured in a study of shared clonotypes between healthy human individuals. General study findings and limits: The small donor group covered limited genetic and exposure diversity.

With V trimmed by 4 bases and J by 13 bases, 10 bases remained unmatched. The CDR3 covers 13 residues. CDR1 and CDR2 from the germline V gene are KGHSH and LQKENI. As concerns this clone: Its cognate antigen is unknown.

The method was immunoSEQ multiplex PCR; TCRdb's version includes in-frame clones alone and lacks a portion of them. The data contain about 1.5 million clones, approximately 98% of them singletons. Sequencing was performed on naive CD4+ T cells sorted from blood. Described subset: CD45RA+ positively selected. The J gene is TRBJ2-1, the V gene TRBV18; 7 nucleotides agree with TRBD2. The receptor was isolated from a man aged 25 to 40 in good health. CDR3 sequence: CASSRELGGGQFF. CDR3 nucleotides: TGTGCCAGCTCACGAGAACTGGGGGGGGGACAGTTCTTC.